This T cell receptor beta chain was recovered during a study of T cell responses to AZD1222 COVID-19 vaccine. Study-wide results and caveats: Recipients of two AZD1222 doses showed rising Spike-specific TCR breadth and depth. The sample set comprised mostly white British donors with more females, and clonal diversity was possibly underestimated.

The CDR3 is 14 residues long. V lost 4 bases, J lost 7 bases, and 4 bases stayed unmatched. Germline-derived CDR1 and CDR2 are SEHNR and FQNEAQ (reference sequence). The repertoire was sequenced with immunoSEQ multiplex PCR; TCRdb's copy has only in-frame clones and lacks some. Of 95,000 to 110,000 clones in the sample, roughly nine tenths were seen once. A word on this clone: The target antigen is unknown.

This TCR was recovered from an adult in good health. The sample was peripheral blood, taken on day 0 of AZD1222 vaccination. This sequence joins TRBV7-9 and TRBJ2-1; 10 nucleotides match TRBD2. The CDR3 sequence: CASSSKLAGNEQFF. In nucleotides, the CDR3 is TGTGCCAGCAGCTCTAAACTAGCGGGAAATGAGCAGTTCTTC.